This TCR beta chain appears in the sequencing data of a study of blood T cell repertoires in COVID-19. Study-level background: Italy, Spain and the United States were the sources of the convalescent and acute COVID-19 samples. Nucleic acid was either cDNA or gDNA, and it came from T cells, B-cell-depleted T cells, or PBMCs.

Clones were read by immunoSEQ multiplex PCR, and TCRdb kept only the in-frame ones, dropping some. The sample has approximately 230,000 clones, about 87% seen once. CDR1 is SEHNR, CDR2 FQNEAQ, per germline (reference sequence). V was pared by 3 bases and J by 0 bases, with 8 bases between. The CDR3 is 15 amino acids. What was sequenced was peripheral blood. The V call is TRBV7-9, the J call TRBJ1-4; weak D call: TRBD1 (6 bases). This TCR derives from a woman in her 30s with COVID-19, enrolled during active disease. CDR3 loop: CASSFWTATNEKLFF. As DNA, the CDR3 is TGTGCCAGCAGCTTTTGGACAGCAACTAATGAAAAACTGTTTTTT.